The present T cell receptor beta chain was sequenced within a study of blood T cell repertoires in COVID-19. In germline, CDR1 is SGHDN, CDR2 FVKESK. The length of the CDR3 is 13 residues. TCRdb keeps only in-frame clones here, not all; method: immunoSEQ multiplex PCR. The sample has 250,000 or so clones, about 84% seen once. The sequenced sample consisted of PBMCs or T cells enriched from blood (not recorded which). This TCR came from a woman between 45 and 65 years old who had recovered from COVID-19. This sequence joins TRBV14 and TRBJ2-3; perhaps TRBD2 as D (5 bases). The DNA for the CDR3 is TGTGCGGTGGGAGACCTTAGCACAGATACGCAGTATTTT. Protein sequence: CAVGDLSTDTQYF. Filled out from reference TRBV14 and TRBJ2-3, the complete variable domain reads EAGVTQFPSHSVIEKGQTVTLRCDPISGHDNLYWYRRVMGKEIKFLLHFVKESKQDESGMPNNRFLAERTGGTYSTLKVQPAELEDSGVYFCAVGDLSTDTQYFGPGTRLTVL.